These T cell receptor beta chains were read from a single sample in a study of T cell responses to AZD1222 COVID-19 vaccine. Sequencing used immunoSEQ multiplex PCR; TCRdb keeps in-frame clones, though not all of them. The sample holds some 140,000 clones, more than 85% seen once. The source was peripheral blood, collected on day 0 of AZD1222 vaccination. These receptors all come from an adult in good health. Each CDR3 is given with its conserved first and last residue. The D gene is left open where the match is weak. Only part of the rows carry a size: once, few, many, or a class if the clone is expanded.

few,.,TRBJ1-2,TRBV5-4,TGTGCCAGCAGCTTGGCTTTGTACGGAAACTATGGCTACACCTTC,CASSLALYGNYGYTF
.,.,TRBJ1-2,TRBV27,TGTGCCAGCAGAGTAAGGGGCGCCGGTGGCTACACCTTC,CASRVRGAGGYTF
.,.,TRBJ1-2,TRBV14,TGTGCCAGCAGCCAACCGTTTAAAGGAGGCTACACCTTC,CASSQPFKGGYTF
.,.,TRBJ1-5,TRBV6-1,TGTGCCAGCAGTGAAGTTTCAGGGGCGAGTCAGCCCCAGCATTTT,CASSEVSGASQPQHF
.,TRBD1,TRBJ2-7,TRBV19,TGTGCCAGTAGTATCGACAGGGAACACGAGCAGTACTTC,CASSIDREHEQYF
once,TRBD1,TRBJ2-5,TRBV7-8,TGTGCCAGCAGCGACCCCGGAGCACCGTCGGGGACAGGGGAGAGGTTGGAGACCCAGTACTTC,CASSDPGAPSGTGERLETQYF
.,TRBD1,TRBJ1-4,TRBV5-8,TGTGCCAGCAGCCGTGACAGGGGAGGACGGGAAAAACTGTTTTTT,CASSRDRGGREKLFF
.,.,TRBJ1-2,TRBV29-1,TGCAGCGTCGACGACAGCTATGGCTACACCTTC,CSVDDSYGYTF
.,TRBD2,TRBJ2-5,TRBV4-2,TGTGCCAGCAGCCAGGGCCTGGGACTAGCGGAGCAAGAGACCCAGTACTTC,CASSQGLGLAEQETQYF
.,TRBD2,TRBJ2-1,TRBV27,TGTGCCAGCAGTCCGCCCCCCCTAGCGGGCTCCTACAATGAGCAGTTCTTC,CASSPPPLAGSYNEQFF
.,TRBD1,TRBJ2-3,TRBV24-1,TGTGCCACCGGGGGACAGGGGATGGCAGATACGCAGTATTTT,CATGGQGMADTQYF
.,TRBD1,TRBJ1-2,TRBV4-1,TGCGCCAGCAGCCAAGGTGACCGGGCAGGGGGCGGCTATGGCTACACCTTC,CASSQGDRAGGGYGYTF
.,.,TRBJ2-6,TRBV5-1,TGCGCCAGCAGCTTGGATGCAGGGGCCTCTGGGGCCAACGTCCTGACTTTC,CASSLDAGASGANVLTF
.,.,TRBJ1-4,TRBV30,TGTGCCTGGAGTCACCCCACAGGGAGGAATGAAAAACTGTTTTTT,CAWSHPTGRNEKLFF
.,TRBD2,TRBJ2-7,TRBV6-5,TGTGCCAGCAGCGACGGACTAGCGGGAGATATTAAGGAGTACTTC,CASSDGLAGDIKEYF
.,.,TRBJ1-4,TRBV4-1,TGCGCCAGCAGCCAAGTTGAGGGTGAAAAACTGTTTTTT,CASSQVEGEKLFF
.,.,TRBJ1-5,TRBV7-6,TGTGCCAGCAGCCACCAAGGGCAGCCCCAGCATTTT,CASSHQGQPQHF
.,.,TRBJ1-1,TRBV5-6,TGTGCCAGCAGCTTGGTGGACAGAGGGACTGAAGCTTTCTTT,CASSLVDRGTEAFF
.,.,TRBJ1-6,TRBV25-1,TGTGCCAGCAAGGACACCAGCGCGGGGGCCCTCCACTTT,CASKDTSAGALHF
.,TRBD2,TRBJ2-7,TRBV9,TGTGCCAGCAGCCCCGGGACTAGCTACGAGCAGTACTTC,CASSPGTSYEQYF
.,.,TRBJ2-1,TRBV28,TGTGCCAGCAGTTTTTCCTACAATGAGCAGTTCTTC,CASSFSYNEQFF
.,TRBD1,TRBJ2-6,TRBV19,TGTGCCAGTAAACGGGACAGTTCTGGGGCCAACGTCCTGACTTTC,CASKRDSSGANVLTF
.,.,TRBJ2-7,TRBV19,TGTGCCAGTAGACAGGGTTACGAGCAGTACTTC,CASRQGYEQYF
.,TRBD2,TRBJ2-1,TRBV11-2,TGTGCCAGCAGCGGACTAGCGGGATGGAATGAGCAGTTCTTC,CASSGLAGWNEQFF
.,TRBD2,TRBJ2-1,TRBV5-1,TGCGCCAGCAGCTTGGTTCTAGCGGGAGGGCCGGCGAATGAGCAGTTCTTC,CASSLVLAGGPANEQFF
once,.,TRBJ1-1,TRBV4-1,TGCGCCAGCAGCCAAGTTGGCCGTTTGAACACTGAAGCTTTCTTT,CASSQVGRLNTEAFF
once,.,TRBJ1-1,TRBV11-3,TGTGCCAGCAGCTCAGGTTACACTGAAGCTTTCTTT,CASSSGYTEAFF
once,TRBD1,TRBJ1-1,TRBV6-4,TGTGCCAGCAGCCCGAAACAGGGGACTGAAGCTTTCTTT,CASSPKQGTEAFF